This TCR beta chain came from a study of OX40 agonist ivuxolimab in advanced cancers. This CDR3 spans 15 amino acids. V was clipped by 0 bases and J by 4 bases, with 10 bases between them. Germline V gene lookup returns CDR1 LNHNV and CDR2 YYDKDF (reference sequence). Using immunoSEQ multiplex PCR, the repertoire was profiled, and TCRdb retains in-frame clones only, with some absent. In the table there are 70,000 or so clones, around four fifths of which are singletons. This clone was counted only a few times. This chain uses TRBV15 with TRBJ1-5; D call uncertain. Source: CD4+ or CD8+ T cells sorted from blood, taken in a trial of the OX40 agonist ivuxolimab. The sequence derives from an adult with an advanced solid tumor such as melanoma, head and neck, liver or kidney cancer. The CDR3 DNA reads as TGTGCCACCAGCAGAGATATCGGAGGAAATCAGCCCCAGCATTTT. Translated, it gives CATSRDIGGNQPQHF.